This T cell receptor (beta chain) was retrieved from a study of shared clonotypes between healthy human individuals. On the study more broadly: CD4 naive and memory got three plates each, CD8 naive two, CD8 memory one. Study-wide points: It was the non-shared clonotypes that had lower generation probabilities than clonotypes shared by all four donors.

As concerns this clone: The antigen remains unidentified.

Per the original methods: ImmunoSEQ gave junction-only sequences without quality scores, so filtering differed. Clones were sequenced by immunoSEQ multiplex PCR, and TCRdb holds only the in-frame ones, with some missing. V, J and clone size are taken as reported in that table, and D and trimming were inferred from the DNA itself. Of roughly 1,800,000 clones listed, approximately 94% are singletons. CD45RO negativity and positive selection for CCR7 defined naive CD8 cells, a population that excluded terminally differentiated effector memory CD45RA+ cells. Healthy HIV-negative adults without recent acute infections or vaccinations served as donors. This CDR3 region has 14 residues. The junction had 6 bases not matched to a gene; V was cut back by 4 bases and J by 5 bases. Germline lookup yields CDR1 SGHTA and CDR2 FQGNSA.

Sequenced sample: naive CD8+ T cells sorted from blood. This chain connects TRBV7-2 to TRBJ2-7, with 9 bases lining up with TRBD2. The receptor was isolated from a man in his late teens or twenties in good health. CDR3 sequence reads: CASSSLAGRDEQYF. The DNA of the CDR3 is TGTGCCAGCAGCTCTCTAGCGGGAAGAGACGAGCAGTACTTC.